This T cell receptor (beta chain) was captured by sequencing in a study of CD8 T cells in ankylosing spondylitis. The study, taken as a whole, reports: Reported data indicate significant enrichment of disease-linked clones within matched ankylosing spondylitis synovial fluid. Within ankylosing spondylitis blood, a TCR beta motif made up of several highly homologous variants appeared to be characteristic. Disease-linked clones bore a CD8+ phenotype, appearing relatively rarely in peripheral blood.

Via MiXCR, TCRdb re-called the 5' RACE reads, giving one row per CDR3 protein. Of around 160,000 distinct CDR3 sequences detected, 11% appear once; the ten largest clones hold roughly 29%. This CDR3 is 14 amino acids long. Germline CDR1 is SGHRS and CDR2 is YFSETQ. The V end was cut by 0 bases, the J end by 0 bases, with 6 bases between. There are many counts of this clonotype. Its matching antigen is unknown. The sequencing sample was made of blood, either unsorted or a sorted T cell fraction (not recorded which). This receptor was taken from a male donor with ankylosing spondylitis or in good health (not recorded which). The chain carries TRBV5-1 and TRBJ1-2; no clear D. CDR3 sequence reads: CASSLDRANYGYTF. The CDR3 region has the DNA TGCGCCAGCAGCTTGGATAGGGCTAACTATGGCTACACCTTC.